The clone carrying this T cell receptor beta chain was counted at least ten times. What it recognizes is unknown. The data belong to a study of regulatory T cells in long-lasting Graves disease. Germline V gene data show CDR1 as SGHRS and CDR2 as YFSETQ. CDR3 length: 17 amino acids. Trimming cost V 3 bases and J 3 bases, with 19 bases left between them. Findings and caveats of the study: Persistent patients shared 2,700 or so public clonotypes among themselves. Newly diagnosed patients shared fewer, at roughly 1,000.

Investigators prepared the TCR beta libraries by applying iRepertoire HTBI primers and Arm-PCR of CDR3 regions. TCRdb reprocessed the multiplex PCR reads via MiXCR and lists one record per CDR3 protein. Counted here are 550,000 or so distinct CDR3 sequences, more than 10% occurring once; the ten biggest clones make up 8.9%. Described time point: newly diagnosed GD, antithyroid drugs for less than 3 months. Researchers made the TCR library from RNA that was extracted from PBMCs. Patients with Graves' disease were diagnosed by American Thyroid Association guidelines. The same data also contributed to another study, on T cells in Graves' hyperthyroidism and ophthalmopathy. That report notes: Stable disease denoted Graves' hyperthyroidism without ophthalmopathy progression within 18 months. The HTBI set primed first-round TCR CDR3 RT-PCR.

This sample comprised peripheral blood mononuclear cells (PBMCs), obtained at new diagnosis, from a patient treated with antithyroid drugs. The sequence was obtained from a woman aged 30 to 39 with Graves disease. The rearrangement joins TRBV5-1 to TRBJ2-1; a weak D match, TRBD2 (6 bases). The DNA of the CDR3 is TGCGCCAGCAGCTATAGCGGAGCCGGGGGAGTCTACAATGAGCAGTTCTTC. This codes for CASSYSGAGGVYNEQFF.